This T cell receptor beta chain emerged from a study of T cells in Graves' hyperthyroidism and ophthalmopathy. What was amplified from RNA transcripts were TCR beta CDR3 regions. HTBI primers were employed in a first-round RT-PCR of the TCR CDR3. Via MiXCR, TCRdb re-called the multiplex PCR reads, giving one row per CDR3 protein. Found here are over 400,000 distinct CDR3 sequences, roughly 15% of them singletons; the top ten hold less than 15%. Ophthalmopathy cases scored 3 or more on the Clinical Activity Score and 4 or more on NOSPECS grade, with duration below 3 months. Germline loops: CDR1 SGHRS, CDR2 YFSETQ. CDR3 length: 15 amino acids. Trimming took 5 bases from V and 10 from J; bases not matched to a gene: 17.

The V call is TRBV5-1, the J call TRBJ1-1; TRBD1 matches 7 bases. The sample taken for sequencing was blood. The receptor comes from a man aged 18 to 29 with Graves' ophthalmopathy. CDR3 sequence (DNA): TGCGCCAGCAGACCTACCACAGGGGCAGGAACAGGAGCTTTCTTT. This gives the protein CASRPTTGAGTGAFF. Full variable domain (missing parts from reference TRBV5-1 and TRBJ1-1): KAGVTQTPRYLIKTRGQQVTLSCSPISGHRSVSWYQQTPGQGLQFLFEYFSETQRNKGNFPGRFSGRQFSNSRSEMNVSTLELGDSALYLCASRPTTGAGTGAFFGQGTRLTVV.